A selection of T cell receptor beta chains follows, all from one sample in a study of T cell repertoires in cytomegalovirus infection. TCRdb ran MiXCR on the reads and lists one entry per CDR3 protein. Of 450,000 to 600,000 distinct CDR3 sequences in the sample, 10% to 12% are singletons; the top ten hold roughly a tenth. The specimen sequenced was PBMCs. The receptors come from a human donor in good health (CMV status not recorded). Some clones in this sample may be carry-over from other donors' samples. CDR3s include the opening cysteine and the closing phenylalanine or tryptophan. D genes are given only for firm matches. Size is omitted from some rows. Given values are once, few, many or a class for expanded clones.

J gene,clone size,D gene,CDR3 length,V gene,CDR3 DNA,CDR3 protein
TRBJ1-3,few,.,14,TRBV14,TGTGCCAGCAGCCCACGTAGGACCCTGGACACCATATATTTT,CASSPRRTLDTIYF
TRBJ2-2,.,TRBD2,18,TRBV11-1,TGTGCCAGCAGCAGGAGGGAACTAGCGGGGGCGAACACCGGGGAGCTGTTTTTT,CASSRRELAGANTGELFF
TRBJ2-6,many,.,17,TRBV27,TGTGCCAGCAGTTTTAGGCGTCACGCCTCTGGGGCCAACGTCCTGACTTTC,CASSFRRHASGANVLTF
TRBJ1-1,.,.,13,TRBV11-2,TGTGCCAGCAGCTTAGAGAGGCGGACTGAAGCTTTCTTT,CASSLERRTEAFF
TRBJ2-2,many,.,15,TRBV14,TGTGCCAGCAGCCAATTCGGGATGACGACCGGGGAGCTGTTTTTT,CASSQFGMTTGELFF
TRBJ1-5,few,TRBD1,17,TRBV4-1,TGCGCCAGCAGCCATGACTCCGGGACAGTGTCCAATCAGCCCCAGCATTTT,CASSHDSGTVSNQPQHF
TRBJ2-3,many,.,16,TRBV4-1,TGCGCCAGCAGCCGCCCAAAACCAGACCCCTCAGATACGCAGTATTTT,CASSRPKPDPSDTQYF
TRBJ1-2,many,TRBD1,14,TRBV27,TGTGCCAGCAGTTCCACCGGGACAGTAATCGGCTACACCTTC,CASSSTGTVIGYTF
TRBJ1-4,many,.,15,TRBV5-5,TGTGCCAGCAGCGGGGGGGGCCTACGGATCGAAAAACTGTTTTTT,CASSGGGLRIEKLFF
TRBJ2-1,many,.,13,TRBV7-8,TGTGCCAGCAGCTTAGTTTGGGATAGTGAGCAGTTCTTC,CASSLVWDSEQFF
TRBJ1-1,.,.,14,TRBV2,TGTGCCAGTACGCCGGGAGAGGCCAACACTGAAGCTTTCTTT,CASTPGEANTEAFF
TRBJ2-1,many,.,13,TRBV18,TGTGCCAGCTCCACAAACCCTGGTTATGAGCAGTTCTTC,CASSTNPGYEQFF
TRBJ1-5,many,.,14,TRBV5-4,TGTGCCAGCAGCTTGATGGGTCCTCATCAGCCCCAGCATTTT,CASSLMGPHQPQHF
TRBJ2-7,.,TRBD2,16,TRBV27,TGTGCCAGCAGTTTACGATCTAGCGGACACTCCTACGAGCAGTACTTC,CASSLRSSGHSYEQYF
TRBJ2-5,many,TRBD2,14,TRBV11-2,TGTGCCAGCAGCGCGAGCGGGAACCGAAAGACCCAGTACTTC,CASSASGNRKTQYF
TRBJ1-2,.,.,14,TRBV4-1,TGCGCCAGCAGCCCCATTCAGGGTAACGATGGCTACACCTTC,CASSPIQGNDGYTF
TRBJ2-2,few,.,15,TRBV5-6,TGTGCCAGCAGCGGTACCGGGACCTACACCGGGGAGCTGTTTTTT,CASSGTGTYTGELFF
TRBJ2-4,many,TRBD1,17,TRBV7-2,TGTGCCAGCAGCTCCACCCCCGGGACAGGTCTCAAAAACATTCAGTACTTC,CASSSTPGTGLKNIQYF
TRBJ2-1,many,TRBD2,17,TRBV7-2,TGTGCCAGCAGCTTACCCAGGACTAGCGGGACCCACAATGAGCAGTTCTTC,CASSLPRTSGTHNEQFF